This T cell receptor beta chain was documented in a study of beta chain features in type 1 diabetes. Study-wide points: Type 1 diabetes patients showed a moderate but significant shortening of TCRB CDR3s in all four CD4+ subsets. TCRB rearrangement may or may not be influenced by HLA type; here this remained unresolved.

For this clone: Its antigen is undetermined.

Every isolated RNA sample was fully reverse transcribed, so sequencing captured expressed TCRB transcripts. Sequencing was performed with immunoSEQ multiplex PCR; in TCRdb, only in-frame clones are kept and a portion is missing. The data show 100,000 to 150,000 clones, with about a sixth seen just once and 2% to 2.5% held by the top ten. The V end lost 0 bases, the J end lost 3 bases, and 13 bases lay between the germline ends. The CDR3 loop spans 15 amino acids. Germline V gene sequence: CDR1 SGHDT, CDR2 YYEEEE. Averaging about 116 mL, one heparinised blood draw was given by each donor. Sequenced sample: central memory CD4+ T cells from blood. This clonotype was obtained from a man aged 30-40 years with type 1 diabetes. The gene calls are TRBV5-6 and TRBJ2-7; D perhaps matches TRBD1 (5 bases). For the CDR3, the DNA is TGTGCCAGCAGCTTGGGGCAGGGCGGATTCTACGAGCAGTACTTC. This gives the protein CASSLGQGGFYEQYF.